Listed below are T cell receptor beta chains from one sample, sequenced in a study of cytomegalovirus exposure and HLA in healthy donors. Sequenced by immunoSEQ multiplex PCR; TCRdb stores in-frame clones only, minus some. The sample gives 200,000 to 300,000 clones, 84% of which show up once; roughly 2% is in the top ten. The sequencing sample was made of PBMCs. Receptors originate from a woman aged 40 to 50 in good health and CMV-seropositive. CDR3s include the opening cysteine and the closing phenylalanine or tryptophan. Fields, in order: J gene, V gene, clone size, CDR3 length, D gene, CDR3 DNA, CDR3 protein. A D gene is named only where the DNA matches it firmly. Clone size is not always given. Where it is, it says once, few, many or a class for expanded clones.

J: TRBJ1-2
V: TRBV10-3
size: NA
length: 13
D: NA
DNA: TGTGCCATCAGTCCTCAACGGGGAGATGGCTACACCTTC
CDR3: CAISPQRGDGYTF

J: TRBJ1-6
V: TRBV7-9
size: NA
length: 16
D: TRBD1
DNA: TGTGCCAGCAGCTTAGGGACAGGGGGGAATAATTCACCCCTCCACTTT
CDR3: CASSLGTGGNNSPLHF

J: TRBJ2-1
V: TRBV5-1
size: NA
length: 18
D: TRBD2
DNA: TGCGCCAGCAGCTCCTCCGGGACTAGCGGGATTTTTTACAATGAGCAGTTCTTC
CDR3: CASSSSGTSGIFYNEQFF

J: TRBJ2-5
V: TRBV4-1
size: NA
length: 18
D: NA
DNA: TGCGCCAGCAGCCAAGGGCTCCTCGGGGGAGGCGGGCAAGAGACCCAGTACTTC
CDR3: CASSQGLLGGGGQETQYF

J: TRBJ1-4
V: TRBV30
size: NA
length: 13
D: TRBD1
DNA: TGTGCCAGAGACGGGACAGGCGATGAAAAACTGTTTTTT
CDR3: CARDGTGDEKLFF

J: TRBJ1-4
V: TRBV6-5
size: NA
length: 12
D: NA
DNA: TGTGCCAGCAGTTACGGGGGAGGCGAACTGTTTTTT
CDR3: CASSYGGGELFF

J: TRBJ1-1
V: TRBV27
size: NA
length: 15
D: NA
DNA: TGTGCCAGCAGTTTTGAGGGTTTGGGGAACACTGAAGCTTTCTTT
CDR3: CASSFEGLGNTEAFF

J: TRBJ1-5
V: TRBV2
size: NA
length: 14
D: NA
DNA: TGTGCCAGCAGTGAAGGACGGACAAATCAGCCCCAGCATTTT
CDR3: CASSEGRTNQPQHF

J: TRBJ2-2
V: TRBV5-6
size: NA
length: 14
D: TRBD2
DNA: TGTGCCAGCAGCTTGAGCGGGAGGGCCGGGGAGCTGTTTTTT
CDR3: CASSLSGRAGELFF

J: TRBJ2-3
V: TRBV10-3
size: NA
length: 14
D: TRBD2
DNA: TGTGCCACGGGGTCGGGGGGGTTCACAGATACGCAGTATTTT
CDR3: CATGSGGFTDTQYF

J: TRBJ1-5
V: TRBV30
size: once
length: 13
D: NA
DNA: TGTGCCTGGGACACTCGGCAGGGTCAGCCCCAGCATTTT
CDR3: CAWDTRQGQPQHF

J: TRBJ1-3
V: TRBV7-2
size: few
length: 14
D: NA
DNA: TGTGCCAGCAGCTTAGATCAGACTGGAAACACCATATATTTT
CDR3: CASSLDQTGNTIYF

J: TRBJ2-5
V: TRBV10-1
size: few
length: 15
D: NA
DNA: TGCGCCAGCAGTGATGTCAGGGAACTTGAAGAGACCCAGTACTTC
CDR3: CASSDVRELEETQYF